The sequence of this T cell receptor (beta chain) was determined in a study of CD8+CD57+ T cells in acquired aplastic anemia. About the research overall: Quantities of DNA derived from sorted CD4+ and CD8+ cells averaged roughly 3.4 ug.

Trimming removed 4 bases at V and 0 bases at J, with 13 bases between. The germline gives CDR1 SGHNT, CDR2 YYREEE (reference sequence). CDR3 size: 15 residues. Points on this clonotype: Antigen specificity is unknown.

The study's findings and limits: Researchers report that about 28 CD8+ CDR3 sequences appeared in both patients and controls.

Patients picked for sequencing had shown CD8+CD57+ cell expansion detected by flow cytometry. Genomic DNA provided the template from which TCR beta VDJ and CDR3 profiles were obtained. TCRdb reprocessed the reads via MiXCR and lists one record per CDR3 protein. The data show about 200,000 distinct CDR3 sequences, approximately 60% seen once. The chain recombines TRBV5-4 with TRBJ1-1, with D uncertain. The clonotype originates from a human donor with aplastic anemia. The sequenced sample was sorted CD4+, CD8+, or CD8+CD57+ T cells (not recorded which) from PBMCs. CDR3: CASSIDGDLNTEAFF. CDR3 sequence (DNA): TGTGCCAGCAGCATTGACGGGGATTTGAACACTGAAGCTTTCTTT.